The sequence of this TCR beta chain was determined in a study of regulatory T cells in long-lasting Graves disease. This clonotype was detected many times. Germline loops: CDR1 MNHEY, CDR2 SMNVEV (reference sequence). CDR3 length: 15 amino acids. J was trimmed by 17 bases and V by 4 bases; bases with no gene match: 18. Time point given: persistent/refractory GD, antithyroid drugs over 5 years with positive TRAb. Making the TCR library involved RNA that had been extracted from PBMCs. Diagnosing Graves' disease relied on the American Thyroid Association guidelines. EDTA tubes were used for drawing around 8.2 milliliters of peripheral blood. Assembly of TCR beta libraries relied on iRepertoire HTBI primers together with Arm-PCR of CDR3 regions. TCRdb reprocessed the multiplex PCR reads via MiXCR and lists one record per CDR3 protein. The data show over 350,000 distinct CDR3 sequences, around 20% seen once.

The TCR comes from a female donor with Graves disease. The sequencing here drew on peripheral blood mononuclear cells (PBMCs), taken when the disease was refractory, from a patient treated with antithyroid drugs. The J gene is TRBJ1-4, the V gene TRBV27, with 8 nucleotides matching TRBD1. This CDR3 reads CASSSRSTGGPTLFF. CDR3 DNA: TGTGCCAGCAGTTCACGTTCAACAGGGGGACCGACCCTTTTTTTT.